Listed here are 10 T cell receptor beta chains from one sample, sequenced in a study of T cells after yellow fever vaccination. MiXCR, run by TCRdb on the 5' RACE reads, gives a single entry per CDR3 protein. Among about 120,000 distinct CDR3 sequences, 13% to 15% were seen once, and the ten largest hold approximately 39%. The material was CD8+ T cells sorted from PBMCs, obtained 5 days after the yellow fever booster vaccination. These receptors were collected from a man younger than 35 who received the YFV17D yellow fever vaccine.

CDR3 region: CASSWKGLAVSTDTQYF. The CDR3 DNA sequence: TGTGCCAGCAGCTGGAAGGGACTAGCGGTTAGCACAGATACGCAGTATTTT. The chain couples TRBV7-9 to TRBJ2-3; 11 bases line up with TRBD2. Germline-derived CDR1 and CDR2 are SEHNR and FQNEAQ (reference sequence). The CDR3 runs 17 residues. Germline trimming cut 4 bases from V and 0 bases from J; bases unmatched to any gene: 6.

The chain employs TRBV20-1 and TRBJ2-3, with 7 nucleotides matching TRBD2. Germline V gene sequence: CDR1 DFQATT, CDR2 SNEGSKA (reference sequence). The CDR3 is 11 residues long. CDR3 sequence reads: CRGGDADTQYF. The DNA for the CDR3 is TGCAGGGGGGGGGACGCAGATACGCAGTATTTT.

A few counts support this clonotype. V gene TRBV18 combines with J gene TRBJ1-1; D is ambiguous. The CDR3 sequence is 16 residues long. The V and J ends lost 3 bases and 0 bases respectively, with 14 bases between them. Germline CDR1 and CDR2: KGHSH and LQKENI. The CDR3 protein is CASSPWTQEMNTEAFF. The CDR3 region has the DNA TGTGCCAGCTCACCGTGGACGCAAGAAATGAACACTGAAGCTTTCTTT.

This clonotype was counted between two and nine times. The chain's CDR3 is CASSLGLGLAKNIQYF. Here the CDR3 DNA reads TGCGCCAGCAGCTTGGGTCTTGGTTTAGCCAAAAACATTCAGTACTTC. This sequence joins TRBV5-1 and TRBJ2-4; D call uncertain. Germline assignment: CDR1 SGHRS and CDR2 YFSETQ. CDR3 length equals 16 residues. V lost 0 bases and J 0 bases, leaving 10 bases between the germline ends.

The chain joins TRBV19 to TRBJ2-7; 8 bases match TRBD1. The CDR3 has 14 amino acids. With 3 bases clipped from V and 6 bases from J, the junction kept 7 bases outside the gene matches. CDR1 is LNHDA and CDR2 is SQIVND in the germline V gene (reference sequence). The CDR3 sequence: CASSMLGQAPEQYF. CDR3 sequence (DNA): TGTGCCAGTAGTATGTTGGGACAGGCCCCCGAGCAGTACTTC.

There are a few counts of this clonotype. The chain couples TRBV6-2 or TRBV6-3 to TRBJ1-1; D is unclear. CDR1 is MNHEY, CDR2 SVGEGT, per germline. The V gene lost 4 bases and the J gene lost 9 bases, with 9 bases spanning the gap. This CDR3 is 11 amino acids long. The CDR3 bases are TGTGCCAGCAGTTTGGTCGGTCAAGCTTTCTTT. Its translation: CASSLVGQAFF.

As for this clonotype: The CDR3 does not end in the conserved phenylalanine or tryptophan, so this is likely a read error. The chain combines TRBV28 with TRBJ2-5; maybe TRBD2 (6 bases). V lost 3 bases and J lost 0, with 14 bases in between. Germline V gene data show CDR1 as MDHEN and CDR2 as SYDVKM. This CDR3 contains 16 residues. CDR3 protein: CASSFRLVENQETQYS. For the CDR3, the DNA is TGTGCCAGCAGTTTCCGACTAGTCGAAAACCAAGAGACCCAGTACTCC.

A few counts support this clonotype. The V call is TRBV7-9, the J call TRBJ1-1; D ambiguous. Germline V gene sequence: CDR1 SEHNR, CDR2 FQNEAQ (reference sequence). Deletions cut 2 bases from V and 0 bases from J, with 7 bases between. The CDR3 consists of 14 residues. CDR3 region: CASSLLGMNTEAFF. CDR3 bases: TGTGCCAGCAGCTTACTGGGGATGAACACTGAAGCTTTCTTT.

This sequence joins TRBV5-6 and TRBJ1-1; D is perhaps TRBD1 (5 bases). Germline V gene sequence: CDR1 SGHDT, CDR2 YYEEEE. The CDR3 spans 13 residues. V was shortened by 0 bases and J by 4 bases, with 7 bases between the two germline ends. CDR3 DNA: TGTGCCAGCAGCTTGGGACAGATCACTGAAGCTTTCTTT. Amino acid sequence: CASSLGQITEAFF.

The chain combines TRBV20-1 with TRBJ2-1; tentatively, D is TRBD1 or TRBD2 (5 bases each). Germline lookup yields CDR1 DFQATT and CDR2 SNEGSKA (reference sequence). V gave up 6 bases and J gave up 0 bases, with 21 bases separating them. This CDR3 spans 17 amino acids. DNA of the CDR3: TGCAGTGCGATCCCAGGGACGGAATACAGCTCCTACAATGAGCAGTTCTTC. Translating gives CSAIPGTEYSSYNEQFF.